Following are 9 T cell receptor beta chains from one sample sequenced in a study of post-analysis software for immune sequencing data. Every TCR beta cDNA library bore unique molecular identifiers. Via MiXCR, TCRdb re-called the PCR reads, giving one row per CDR3 protein. The sample has hundreds of thousands of distinct CDR3 sequences, approximately 53% seen once. These receptors have no known antigen. Broader study findings: Relative to controls, patients had five TRBV segments at higher frequency, with TRBV5-6, TRBV5-1 and TRBV20-1 among these.

Sequenced input: blood. The receptors originated from a girl between 10 and 17 years old with multiple sclerosis.

V gene TRBV5-1 combines with J gene TRBJ2-1; 11 bases align to TRBD2. The CDR3 totals 15 residues. V lost 4 bases to trimming and J lost 3 bases; unmatched junction nucleotides: 3. Germline lookup yields CDR1 SGHRS and CDR2 YFSETQ. The DNA of the CDR3 is TGCGCCAGCAGCCCGACTAGCGGGGTCTACAATGAGCAGTTCTTC. This sequence encodes CASSPTSGVYNEQFF.

The chain links TRBV3-1 to TRBJ2-7; TRBD2 aligns across 10 bases. V lost 1 base and J lost 2; bases outside the gene matches: 11. Germline CDR1 is LGHDT and CDR2 is YNNKEL (reference sequence). This CDR3 has 18 residues. As DNA, the CDR3 is TGTGCCAGCAGCCAAGGGACCCCTAGCGGGGGCCCAACCTACGAGCAGTACTTC. It specifies CASSQGTPSGGPTYEQYF.

This clonotype was recorded a few times. The chain joins TRBV7-6 to TRBJ2-3; 9 positions match TRBD2. The V and J ends lost 4 bases and 5 bases, in that order; junction bases with no gene match: 4. The CDR3 consists of 14 residues. Germline assignment: CDR1 SGHVS and CDR2 FNYEAQ. Here the CDR3 reads CASSWGLAGDTQYF. Written as DNA, the CDR3 is TGTGCCAGCAGCTGGGGACTAGCTGGAGATACGCAGTATTTT.

This sequence joins TRBV6-5 and TRBJ2-7; 10 bases match TRBD1. The CDR3 has 15 residues. Germline-derived CDR1 and CDR2 are MNHEY and SVGAGI. V trimming: 6 bases; J trimming: 5 bases; junction bases outside the gene matches: 10. The CDR3 here is CASSRAGTGVDEQYF. The CDR3 nucleotides are TGTGCCAGCAGCCGGGCCGGGACAGGGGTTGACGAGCAGTACTTC.

The table lists this clonotype with many counts. The CDR3 DNA is TGTGCCACCAGCGACAGCTATAATTCACCCCTCCACTTT. Its translation: CATSDSYNSPLHF. The chain couples TRBV15 to TRBJ1-6; weak D call: TRBD1 (5 bases). The germline CDR1 and CDR2 sequences are LNHNV and YYDKDF (reference sequence). Trimming removed 5 bases at V and 3 bases at J, with 5 bases between. The CDR3 contains 13 residues.

In regard to this clonotype: One end of the junction fails to match germline, which may point to a read error. The chain links TRBV28 to TRBJ1-6; weak D call: TRBD1 (6 bases). The CDR3 spans 15 residues. CDR1 MDHEN and CDR2 SYDVKM come from the germline V gene. CDR3 residues: CASSFSTRGNSPPHF. The CDR3 DNA is TGTGCCAGCAGTTTTAGTACCAGGGGAAATTCACCCCCCCACTTT.

This chain uses TRBV5-1 with TRBJ2-1; either TRBD1 or TRBD2 may fit D (5 bases each). The DNA end is more similar to TRBJ2-7, so the J call may be wrong. The V gene's germline CDR1 is SGHRS and CDR2 YFSETQ. This CDR3 spans 13 amino acids. In nucleotides, the CDR3 is TGCGCCAGCAGCCTAGGGACGAACAATGAGCAGTACTTC. Protein sequence: CASSLGTNNEQYF.

The chain combines TRBV12-3 or TRBV12-4 with TRBJ2-7; perhaps TRBD2 as D (6 bases). V was shortened by 7 bases and J by 4 bases, with 11 bases between the two germline ends. There are 12 residues in the CDR3. The DNA of the CDR3 is TGTGCCAGCACCCGTGGGGGGTACGAGCAGTACTTC. Translated, it gives CASTRGGYEQYF.

This clonotype was seen a few times. This rearrangement joins TRBV29-1 to TRBJ2-3; 10 bases fit TRBD1. Looked up from germline, CDR1 is SQVTM and CDR2 is ANQGSEA. CDR3 length equals 14 residues. V dropped 8 bases and J dropped 4; count of bases not matched to a gene: 9. In nucleotides, the CDR3 is TGCAGCCTTTTATGGGACAGGGGTCCAGATACGCAGTATTTT. Translation: CSLLWDRGPDTQYF.